A selection of T cell receptor beta chains follows, all from one sample in a study of Ad26.COV2.S vaccination and SARS-CoV-2 variants. Sequencing was performed with immunoSEQ multiplex PCR; in TCRdb, only in-frame clones are kept and a portion is missing. This table holds a few hundred thousand clones, roughly 91% found once. The source material was peripheral blood, sampled in a trial of Ad26.COV2.S vaccine versus placebo. The receptors were sampled from a person between 18 and 60 years old who received the Ad26.COV2.S COVID-19 vaccine or a placebo. Each CDR3 is given with its conserved first and last residue. A D gene is named only where the DNA matches it firmly. Not all rows give a size; the values are once, few, many and, for expanded clones, a class.

clone size: -
CDR3 length: 15
J gene: TRBJ2-5
D gene: -
V gene: TRBV29-1
CDR3 protein: CSVEAPDTYQETQYF
CDR3 DNA: TGCAGCGTTGAAGCACCGGACACGTACCAAGAGACCCAGTACTTC

clone size: once
CDR3 length: 14
J gene: TRBJ2-1
D gene: -
V gene: TRBV5-1
CDR3 protein: CASSLVPSVGEQFF
CDR3 DNA: TGCGCCAGCAGCTTGGTTCCGTCCGTGGGTGAGCAGTTCTTC

clone size: -
CDR3 length: 16
J gene: TRBJ2-2
D gene: TRBD2
V gene: TRBV27
CDR3 protein: CASSLLAGVGTGELFF
CDR3 DNA: TGTGCCAGCAGTCTCTTAGCGGGAGTAGGGACCGGGGAGCTGTTTTTT

clone size: -
CDR3 length: 13
J gene: TRBJ2-5
D gene: -
V gene: TRBV6-5
CDR3 protein: CASSRRAGETQYF
CDR3 DNA: TGTGCCAGCAGCCGGCGGGCAGGAGAGACCCAGTACTTC

clone size: -
CDR3 length: 16
J gene: TRBJ2-7
D gene: TRBD1
V gene: TRBV6-1
CDR3 protein: CASSEVFGRGHSEQYF
CDR3 DNA: TGTGCCAGCAGTGAAGTGTTTGGCAGGGGGCATTCCGAGCAGTACTTC

clone size: once
CDR3 length: 12
J gene: TRBJ2-5
D gene: -
V gene: TRBV24-1
CDR3 protein: CATSDLASTQYF
CDR3 DNA: TGTGCCACCAGTGATCTAGCGAGTACCCAGTACTTC

clone size: -
CDR3 length: 13
J gene: TRBJ2-7
D gene: -
V gene: TRBV28
CDR3 protein: CASRPPAPYEQYF
CDR3 DNA: TGTGCCAGCAGACCCCCAGCTCCTTACGAGCAGTACTTC

clone size: -
CDR3 length: 12
J gene: TRBJ2-1
D gene: -
V gene: TRBV10-3
CDR3 protein: CAISERGDEQFF
CDR3 DNA: TGTGCCATCAGTGAGAGAGGGGATGAGCAGTTCTTC

clone size: -
CDR3 length: 16
J gene: TRBJ2-7
D gene: -
V gene: TRBV30
CDR3 protein: CAWRGTRTAPAHEQYF
CDR3 DNA: TGTGCCTGGAGAGGGACCCGCACAGCCCCAGCTCACGAGCAGTACTTC

clone size: few
CDR3 length: 17
J gene: TRBJ1-2
D gene: TRBD1
V gene: TRBV3-1/TRBV3-2
CDR3 protein: CASSRGQGTVANYGYTF
CDR3 DNA: TGTGCCAGCAGCAGGGGACAGGGCACCGTCGCTAACTATGGCTACACCTTC

clone size: -
CDR3 length: 15
J gene: TRBJ1-1
D gene: TRBD1
V gene: TRBV25-1
CDR3 protein: CASSPRDRGWTEAFF
CDR3 DNA: TGTGCCAGCAGTCCCCGGGACAGGGGTTGGACTGAAGCTTTCTTT

clone size: -
CDR3 length: 14
J gene: TRBJ2-2
D gene: -
V gene: TRBV6-5
CDR3 protein: CASREGLNTGELFF
CDR3 DNA: TGTGCCAGCAGGGAGGGTCTTAACACCGGGGAGCTGTTTTTT

clone size: -
CDR3 length: 15
J gene: TRBJ2-7
D gene: -
V gene: TRBV19
CDR3 protein: CASSRDGPSSYEQYF
CDR3 DNA: TGTGCCAGTAGTCGCGACGGACCCTCATCCTACGAGCAGTACTTC

clone size: -
CDR3 length: 16
J gene: TRBJ2-5
D gene: TRBD2
V gene: TRBV27
CDR3 protein: CASSHGLAGGGETQYF
CDR3 DNA: TGTGCCAGCAGTCATGGACTAGCGGGAGGTGGGGAGACCCAGTACTTC

clone size: -
CDR3 length: 14
J gene: TRBJ2-7
D gene: TRBD2
V gene: TRBV7-6
CDR3 protein: CASSSREAAYEQYF
CDR3 DNA: TGTGCCAGCAGCTCCCGGGAGGCGGCCTACGAGCAGTACTTC

clone size: -
CDR3 length: 16
J gene: TRBJ1-3
D gene: -
V gene: TRBV5-1
CDR3 protein: CASSLEPADSGNTIYF
CDR3 DNA: TGCGCCAGCAGCTTGGAGCCCGCCGATTCTGGAAACACCATATATTTT

clone size: -
CDR3 length: 16
J gene: TRBJ2-1
D gene: TRBD1
V gene: TRBV7-2
CDR3 protein: CASSSSGDRGKGEQFF
CDR3 DNA: TGTGCCAGCAGCAGTAGTGGGGACAGGGGGAAAGGTGAGCAGTTCTTC

clone size: -
CDR3 length: 14
J gene: TRBJ2-1
D gene: -
V gene: TRBV4-1
CDR3 protein: CASSQKESYNEQFF
CDR3 DNA: TGCGCCAGCAGCCAGAAGGAATCCTACAATGAGCAGTTCTTC

clone size: -
CDR3 length: 13
J gene: TRBJ2-1
D gene: -
V gene: TRBV10-3
CDR3 protein: CAISSTRDNEQFF
CDR3 DNA: TGTGCCATCAGCAGCACTAGGGACAATGAGCAGTTCTTC

clone size: -
CDR3 length: 13
J gene: TRBJ2-7
D gene: -
V gene: TRBV7-9
CDR3 protein: CASRQQGGLEQYF
CDR3 DNA: TGTGCCAGCAGGCAACAGGGGGGGCTCGAGCAGTACTTC

clone size: -
CDR3 length: 16
J gene: TRBJ1-5
D gene: -
V gene: TRBV19
CDR3 protein: CASSIETGLRNQPQHF
CDR3 DNA: TGTGCCAGTAGTATCGAAACGGGACTCCGCAATCAGCCCCAGCATTTT

clone size: -
CDR3 length: 16
J gene: TRBJ1-6
D gene: -
V gene: TRBV7-2
CDR3 protein: CASSLLSSSYNSPLHF
CDR3 DNA: TGTGCCAGCAGTCTCCTGTCGAGCTCCTATAATTCACCCCTCCACTTT

clone size: -
CDR3 length: 15
J gene: TRBJ2-1
D gene: TRBD2
V gene: TRBV7-6
CDR3 protein: CASSPGLAGKDEQFF
CDR3 DNA: TGTGCCAGCAGCCCGGGACTAGCGGGGAAGGATGAGCAGTTCTTC

clone size: -
CDR3 length: 15
J gene: TRBJ1-1
D gene: -
V gene: TRBV7-9
CDR3 protein: CASSLDLQQNTEAFF
CDR3 DNA: TGTGCCAGCAGCTTAGATCTGCAGCAGAACACTGAAGCTTTCTTT

clone size: -
CDR3 length: 17
J gene: TRBJ1-2
D gene: -
V gene: TRBV19
CDR3 protein: CASSRILAGNSNYGYTF
CDR3 DNA: TGTGCCAGTAGTAGAATACTGGCGGGCAACTCTAACTATGGCTACACCTTC

clone size: -
CDR3 length: 13
J gene: TRBJ1-2
D gene: TRBD1
V gene: TRBV30
CDR3 protein: CAWSRTGGYGYTF
CDR3 DNA: TGTGCCTGGAGTCGGACAGGGGGCTATGGCTACACCTTC

clone size: -
CDR3 length: 14
J gene: TRBJ1-5
D gene: TRBD1
V gene: TRBV9
CDR3 protein: CASSAGQGYQPQHF
CDR3 DNA: TGTGCCAGCAGCGCCGGACAGGGCTATCAGCCCCAGCATTTT

clone size: -
CDR3 length: 15
J gene: TRBJ2-1
D gene: TRBD2
V gene: TRBV3-1/TRBV3-2
CDR3 protein: CASSQGRGGLNEQFF
CDR3 DNA: TGTGCCAGCAGCCAAGGGAGGGGAGGGTTGAATGAGCAGTTCTTC

clone size: -
CDR3 length: 16
J gene: TRBJ2-3
D gene: TRBD2
V gene: TRBV9
CDR3 protein: CASSVGLAGGTDTQYF
CDR3 DNA: TGTGCCAGCAGCGTAGGGCTAGCGGGAGGTACAGATACGCAGTATTTT

clone size: -
CDR3 length: 13
J gene: TRBJ2-5
D gene: TRBD2
V gene: TRBV28
CDR3 protein: CASRGGARETQYF
CDR3 DNA: TGTGCCAGCCGGGGGGGGGCCCGGGAGACCCAGTACTTC

clone size: -
CDR3 length: 15
J gene: TRBJ1-5
D gene: -
V gene: TRBV4-2
CDR3 protein: CASSQDGYSNQPQHF
CDR3 DNA: TGTGCCAGCAGCCAAGACGGATATAGCAATCAGCCCCAGCATTTT

clone size: -
CDR3 length: 15
J gene: TRBJ2-7
D gene: -
V gene: TRBV30
CDR3 protein: CAWSPDREPLYEQYF
CDR3 DNA: TGTGCCTGGAGTCCTGACCGTGAACCTCTCTACGAGCAGTACTTC

clone size: few
CDR3 length: 14
J gene: TRBJ1-6
D gene: -
V gene: TRBV19
CDR3 protein: CASSKQANNSPLHF
CDR3 DNA: TGTGCCAGTAGTAAACAGGCGAATAATTCACCCCTCCACTTT